The 11 T cell receptor beta chains in this list originate from one sample, sequenced in a study of tumor and adjacent non-tumor tissue in lung cancer. RNA was extracted from bulk tissue without any cell sorting. Three rounds of nested PCR, following a modified ARM-PCR protocol, produced the TCRbeta library. TCRdb reanalysed the multiplex PCR reads using MiXCR and keeps one entry per CDR3 protein. The sample comprises roughly 140,000 distinct CDR3 sequences, around two thirds of which are singletons, and over 15% rests with the top ten. The sequencing input was lung tumor tissue. These TCRs come from a man in his sixties with small cell lung cancer.

This clonotype was seen at least ten times. This chain connects TRBV6-1 to TRBJ1-6, with no clear D. This CDR3 has 13 residues. The germline V gene encodes CDR1 MNHNS and CDR2 SASEGT. Trimming shortened V by 6 bases and J by 8 bases, and 11 bases separated the two germline ends. CDR3 loop: CASRSTGDSPLHF. In nucleotides, the CDR3 is TGTGCCAGCAGGTCCACGGGCGATTCACCCCTCCACTTT.

This clonotype was seen once. The V call is TRBV11-2, the J call TRBJ2-1, with TRBD2 matching over 8 bases. CDR1 is SGHAT and CDR2 is FQNNGV in the germline V gene. The CDR3 totals 15 residues. The junction had 12 bases not matched to a gene; V was cut back by 1 base and J by 13 bases. The CDR3 bases are TGTGCCAGCAGCTTAGTACAAGCGGGAGTGGTTGAACAGTTCTTC. This sequence encodes CASSLVQAGVVEQFF.

This clonotype was seen once. It may be a read error: a sequence one base away is much more abundant. The gene calls are TRBV6-1 and TRBJ2-5; 8 bases align to TRBD1. The CDR3 has 13 residues. The V gene's germline CDR1 is MNHNS and CDR2 SASEGT. The CDR3 region has the DNA TGTGTCATCAGAGGACAGGGCCAAGAGACCCAGTACTTC. Its translation is CVIRGQGQETQYF.

Regarding this clonotype: Germline is not matched at one junction end, which may reflect a read error. The chain joins TRBV28 to TRBJ1-2; D gene unclear. The CDR3 contains 12 residues. From germline, CDR1 is MDHEN and CDR2 SYDVKM. The CDR3 DNA follows: TGTGCCAGTAGTTTTTCAGGAGATGACTACACCTTC. Its translation: CASSFSGDDYTF.

Of note for this clonotype: At one boundary the junction diverges from the germline segment, which might be a read error. This sequence joins TRBV12-3 or TRBV12-4 and TRBJ1-3; possibly TRBD1 for D (6 bases). CDR3 length equals 15 residues. The CDR3 loop is CANSLGGHSGNTIYF. CDR3 bases: TGCGCCAACAGTTTGGGGGGCCACTCTGGAAACACCATATATTTT.

This clonotype has just one count. The CDR3 DNA sequence: TGTGACAGGAGTCACGAAACGGAGCGCCCCGAGGAGCTGTTTTTT. It is translated as CDRSHETERPEELFF. The rearrangement uses TRBV12-3 or TRBV12-4 and TRBJ2-2; maybe TRBD1 (5 bases). The CDR3 has 15 residues.

This clonotype has a handful of counts. The chain links TRBV30 to TRBJ1-5; D call uncertain. V dropped 8 bases and J dropped 6 bases, with 5 bases sitting between them. CDR1 and CDR2 from the germline V gene are GTSNPN and SVGIG (reference sequence). The CDR3 covers 9 residues. CDR3 amino acids: CAGIQPQHF. CDR3 nucleotides: TGTGCCGGAATTCAGCCCCAGCATTTT. Filled out from reference TRBV30 and TRBJ1-5, the complete variable domain reads SQTIHQWPATLVQPVGSPLSLECTVEGTSNPNLYWYRQAAGRGLQLLFYSVGIGQISSEVPQNLSASRPQDRQFILSSKKLLLSDSGFYLCAGIQPQHFGDGTRLSIL.

Many counts were recorded for this clonotype. This chain uses TRBV20-1 with TRBJ1-1; unclear D gene. The CDR3 extends over 15 amino acids. The V end was cut by 1 base, the J end by 4 bases, with 16 bases between. Looked up from germline, CDR1 is DFQATT and CDR2 is SNEGSKA (reference sequence). In DNA, the CDR3 is TGCAGTGCTAGAGCCGGGAGTCGGTCAGGCACTGAAGCTTTCTTT. Its translation: CSARAGSRSGTEAFF.

In this sample, this clonotype turned up a few times. The genes are TRBV20-1 and TRBJ2-7; D remains ambiguous. The V gene lost 2 bases and the J gene lost 1 base, with 12 bases spanning the gap. The germline CDR1 and CDR2 sequences are DFQATT and SNEGSKA (reference sequence). This CDR3 has 14 amino acids. In DNA form, the CDR3 reads TGCAGTGCTAGACCATTACATGGATCCTACGAGCAGTACGTC. Translation: CSARPLHGSYEQYV.

In regard to this clonotype: The junction differs from germline at one of its ends, possibly a read error. CDR3 coding DNA: TGTGCCATCAGTGATAGGGAGGACAATGGGCAGTTCTTC. It specifies CAISDREDNGQFF. The V gene is TRBV10-3, the J gene TRBJ2-1, with D tentatively TRBD2 (6 bases). The germline V gene encodes CDR1 ENHRY and CDR2 SYGVKD. CDR3 size: 13 residues.

About this clonotype itself: A much bigger clone sits one base away, suggesting this may be a read error. The chain couples TRBV20-1 to TRBJ2-1; 8 positions agree with TRBD1. The CDR3 extends over 11 amino acids. Germline V gene sequence: CDR1 DFQATT, CDR2 SNEGSKA (reference sequence). Unmatched junction bases numbered 2, after V lost 5 bases and J lost 8 bases. DNA for the CDR3: TGCAGTGCTGGACAGGGCTATGAGCAGTTCTTC. Its protein is CSAGQGYEQFF.